A single T cell receptor beta chain is shown here with its context. Repertoires were generated with immunoSEQ multiplex PCR, while TCRdb's copy carries only in-frame clones and drops some. The sample carries about 54,000 clones, about 89% recorded once. The entry originates in a study of OX40 agonist ivuxolimab in advanced cancers. Germline lookup yields CDR1 MNHNY and CDR2 SVGAGI (reference sequence). This CDR3 has 13 residues. The V end was cut by 0 bases, the J end by 1 base, with 3 bases between. This chain links TRBV6-6 with TRBJ1-1; no clear D gene. The receptor's source is an adult with an advanced solid tumor such as melanoma, head and neck, liver or kidney cancer. Sequenced material: CD4+ or CD8+ T cells sorted from blood, taken in a trial of the OX40 agonist ivuxolimab. CDR3 sequence: CASSYSANTEAFF. CDR3 DNA: TGTGCCAGCAGTTACTCGGCGAACACTGAAGCTTTCTTT.